These 32 T cell receptor beta chains originate from one sample sequenced in a study of Graves' ophthalmopathy and Graves' hyperthyroidism. TCR beta CDR3 amplification used RNA transcripts. HTBI primers primed a first-round RT-PCR, and a second-round multiplex PCR followed. TCRdb fed the multiplex PCR reads into MiXCR, producing one record per CDR3 protein. The sample contains about 740,000 distinct CDR3 sequences, 35% to 50% of which appear only once. The specimen sequenced was peripheral blood. The receptors come from an adult man with Graves' ophthalmopathy.

This chain joins TRBV12-5 and TRBJ2-7; TRBD2 matches at 16 bases. Trimming removed 6 bases from V and 6 bases from J; junction bases left unmatched: 11. From germline, CDR1 is LGHNT and CDR2 FRNRAP. This CDR3 is built from 17 residues. CDR3 loop: CASGHGTSGRAEGEQYF. In DNA, the CDR3 is TGTGCTAGTGGACATGGGACTAGCGGGAGGGCCGAGGGCGAGCAGTACTTC.

This clonotype has just a few counts. The V and J genes are TRBV9 and TRBJ2-7; D gene uncertain. Germline V gives CDR1 SGDLS, CDR2 YYNGEE. V was clipped by 4 bases and J by 2 bases, with 16 bases between them. The CDR3 is 15 residues long. CDR3 coding DNA: TGTGCCAGCAGCCCGGACGGCGCCTTTACCTACGAGCAGTACTTC. This encodes CASSPDGAFTYEQYF.

J is TRBJ2-7 and V is TRBV5-6; 10 bases are shared with TRBD2. Germline CDR1 and CDR2: SGHDT and YYEEEE. J was trimmed by 6 bases and V by 0 bases; bases with no gene match: 3. The CDR3 totals 14 residues. The CDR3 here is CASSLALAGVEQYF. CDR3 DNA sequence: TGTGCCAGCAGCTTGGCCCTAGCGGGAGTCGAGCAGTACTTC.

CDR3 amino acids: CASSMYGEKLFF. The CDR3, as DNA: TGTGCCAGTAGTATGTATGGTGAAAAACTGTTTTTT. J is TRBJ1-4 and V is TRBV19; D is unresolved. Trimming cost V 3 bases and J 7 bases, with 6 bases left between them. This CDR3 spans 12 amino acids. Per the germline V gene, CDR1 is LNHDA and CDR2 is SQIVND (reference sequence).

The chain employs TRBV7-2 and TRBJ1-1; a possible D gene is TRBD1 (6 bases). Germline loops: CDR1 SGHTA, CDR2 FQGNSA. V was cut by 5 bases and J by 1 base, with 14 bases left in between. The CDR3 is made up of 15 amino acids. The CDR3, as DNA: TGTGCCAGCAGCCCCCAAGGGGGGGAGAACACTGAAGCTTTCTTT. Translation gives CASSPQGGENTEAFF.

CDR3 DNA sequence: TGTGCCAGCAGCTCATCCCAGGGGCGACTTAACTATGGCTACACCTTC. Translated: CASSSSQGRLNYGYTF. The chain carries TRBV11-2 and TRBJ1-2, with D perhaps matching TRBD1 (6 bases). The CDR3 contains 16 residues. Germline CDR1 is SGHAT and CDR2 is FQNNGV. V was cut by 4 bases and J by 1 base, with 16 bases left in between.

This clonotype was recorded at least ten times. This chain joins TRBV7-3 and TRBJ1-6; TRBD1 aligns across 7 bases. V trimming: 1 base; J trimming: 10 bases; junction bases outside the gene matches: 7. Germline values: CDR1 SGHTA, CDR2 FQGTGA. The CDR3 extends over 15 amino acids. CDR3 region: CASSLIGRGESPLHF. CDR3 DNA: TGTGCCAGCAGCTTAATTGGCAGGGGGGAGTCACCCCTCCACTTT.

This clonotype was picked up many times. This chain joins TRBV20-1 and TRBJ2-7; 10 bases match TRBD2. CDR3 size: 13 residues. J gave up 6 bases and V 6 bases, and 8 bases lay outside the gene matches. Germline V gene data show CDR1 as DFQATT and CDR2 as SNEGSKA (reference sequence). The CDR3 bases are TGCAGTGCAAGTGGGCTAGCGGGAGCCGAGCAGTACTTC. Encoded protein: CSASGLAGAEQYF.

The chain employs TRBV9 and TRBJ1-6; 8 nucleotides align to TRBD1. Germline-derived CDR1 and CDR2 are SGDLS and YYNGEE. The CDR3 runs 16 residues. Losses at the gene ends were 4 bases for V and 6 bases for J; bases not matched to a gene: 9. CDR3 DNA sequence: TGTGCCAGCAGCTTGATTCAGGGGGCAGGTAATTCACCCCTCCACTTT. Protein: CASSLIQGAGNSPLHF.

This clonotype was picked up a small number of times. The J gene is TRBJ1-1, the V gene TRBV14; D unclear. This CDR3 is built from 14 residues. Germline CDR1 reads SGHDN; CDR2 reads FVKESK. V was clipped by 1 base and J by 1 base, with 7 bases between them. The CDR3 DNA follows: TGTGCCAGCAGCCAAGTATCGGGGAACACTGAAGCTTTCTTT. Translated, it gives CASSQVSGNTEAFF.

The chain has TRBV14 and TRBJ2-7, with 8 bases lining up with TRBD1. Germline V gene sequence: CDR1 SGHDN, CDR2 FVKESK. The CDR3 has 13 residues. Unmatched junction bases numbered 1, after V lost 3 bases and J lost 3 bases. The CDR3 sequence: CASSHRGLYEQYF. In DNA form, the CDR3 reads TGTGCCAGCAGCCACAGGGGGCTCTACGAGCAGTACTTC. Full variable domain (outside the CDR3, taken from reference TRBV14 and TRBJ2-7): EAGVTQFPSHSVIEKGQTVTLRCDPISGHDNLYWYRRVMGKEIKFLLHFVKESKQDESGMPNNRFLAERTGGTYSTLKVQPAELEDSGVYFCASSHRGLYEQYFGPGTRLTVT.

The V call is TRBV20-1, the J call TRBJ2-5; 9 positions match TRBD2. J was trimmed by 7 bases and V by 5 bases; bases with no gene match: 17. The CDR3 covers 16 residues. The germline V gene encodes CDR1 DFQATT and CDR2 SNEGSKA (reference sequence). This chain's CDR3 is CSAGRGAGGEEGTQYF. The CDR3 DNA is TGCAGTGCTGGAAGGGGAGCGGGGGGTGAAGAAGGGACCCAGTACTTC.

This clonotype was detected only a few times. This chain joins TRBV10-3 and TRBJ1-4; D is undetermined. Germline V gene sequence: CDR1 ENHRY, CDR2 SYGVKD. This CDR3 region has 14 residues. With 9 bases removed from V and 4 bases from J, the gap between germline ends came to 15 bases. The CDR3 region is CAIQDRQVNEKLFF. CDR3 in DNA: TGTGCCATTCAGGACCGCCAAGTTAATGAAAAACTGTTTTTT.

As to this clonotype: A much larger clone lies one base from this, so it may be a read error. This chain joins TRBV25-1 and TRBJ2-7, with a tentative D call TRBD1 (6 bases). The germline gives CDR1 MGHDK, CDR2 SYGVNS. Trimming removed 9 bases at V and 7 bases at J, with 25 bases between. This CDR3 spans 15 amino acids. Here the CDR3 DNA reads TGTGCCAGTAGACTACAGGGAGTTGGGCACAATGAGCAGTACTTC. It is translated as CASRLQGVGHNEQYF.

This clonotype was recorded only once. This chain connects TRBV19 to TRBJ1-1; D remains ambiguous. This CDR3 has 11 amino acids. V lost 2 bases, J lost 6 bases, and 4 bases lay in between. Germline CDR1 reads LNHDA; CDR2 reads SQIVND (reference sequence). The CDR3 DNA follows: TGTGCCAGTAGTATATATTCTGAAGCTTTCTTT. This encodes CASSIYSEAFF.

Concerning this clonotype itself: This likely comes from a read error, as the CDR3 has no conserved phenylalanine or tryptophan at its end. The rearrangement uses TRBV7-8 and TRBJ1-5; a possible D gene is TRBD1 (5 bases). CDR1 is SGHVS, CDR2 FQNEAQ, per germline. The CDR3 is 13 residues long. V lost 1 base, J lost 8 bases, and 9 bases lay in between. DNA for the CDR3: TGTGCCAGCAGCTTAGAGGGGCTGGAGCCCCAGCATCTT. Amino acid sequence: CASSLEGLEPQHL.

This clonotype was seen at least ten times. The rearrangement links TRBV14 to TRBJ1-3; D gene ambiguous. The CDR3 runs 13 residues. Trimming took off 3 bases at V and 0 bases at J, with 3 bases between the two ends. Germline lookup yields CDR1 SGHDN and CDR2 FVKESK. The CDR3 here is CASSHSSGNTIYF. The DNA for the CDR3 is TGTGCCAGCAGCCACAGCTCTGGAAACACCATATATTTT.

In this sample, this clonotype turned up many times. DNA for the CDR3: TGTGCCAGCCTCGGGACAGACCGAGAGACCCAGTACTTC. Translated: CASLGTDRETQYF. The chain carries TRBV2 and TRBJ2-5; the match to TRBD1 covers 7 bases. CDR3 length: 13 residues. V gave up 8 bases and J gave up 4 bases; unmatched junction bases: 7. From germline, CDR1 is SNHLY and CDR2 FYNNEI.

About this clonotype itself: Being one base from a much bigger clone, this may be a read error. The V and J genes are TRBV20-1 and TRBJ1-1; D gene unclear. The germline CDR1 and CDR2 sequences are DFQATT and SNEGSKA (reference sequence). This CDR3 has 16 residues. The CDR3 is CGARDHVRVTNTEAFF. CDR3 DNA: TGCGGTGCTAGAGATCACGTGAGGGTGACGAACACTGAAGCTTTCTTT.

This clonotype was counted only a few times. The J gene is TRBJ1-1, the V gene TRBV6-4; D remains ambiguous. There are 11 residues in the CDR3. The germline gives CDR1 MRHNA, CDR2 SNTAGT. Trimming took 4 bases from V and 6 from J, leaving 6 bases between them. The CDR3 loop is CASSVPAEAFF. In nucleotides, the CDR3 is TGTGCCAGCAGTGTCCCCGCTGAAGCTTTCTTT.

This clonotype was seen more than once but under ten times. The genes are TRBV9 and TRBJ1-1; 9 positions agree with TRBD1. Germline V gene data show CDR1 as SGDLS and CDR2 as YYNGEE. The trim removed 5 bases at V and 3 bases at J, leaving 11 bases unmatched. The CDR3 loop spans 16 amino acids. The CDR3 sequence is CASRRGTGGAYTEAFF. The DNA for the CDR3 is TGTGCCAGCAGACGCGGTACAGGGGGCGCGTACACTGAAGCTTTCTTT.

This clonotype was seen repeatedly, ten times or more. The J gene is TRBJ1-1, the V gene TRBV10-3, with TRBD1 identical over 7 bases. The CDR3 covers 15 residues. The V gene end was trimmed by 6 bases and the J gene end by 3 bases; junction bases not matched to a gene: 10. Per germline, CDR1 ENHRY and CDR2 SYGVKD. CDR3 sequence reads: CAIRRTGWRDTEAFF. The CDR3 bases are TGTGCCATCAGGAGGACAGGCTGGAGGGACACTGAAGCTTTCTTT.

The sample holds a few counts of this clonotype. CDR3 nucleotide sequence: TGCAGTGCTAGGGGGCAGGGGACCCAGTACTTC. This sequence encodes CSARGQGTQYF. The rearrangement links TRBV20-1 to TRBJ2-5; maybe TRBD1 (5 bases). V dropped 3 bases and J dropped 7 bases, with 9 bases sitting between them. Germline CDR1 is DFQATT and CDR2 is SNEGSKA (reference sequence). CDR3 length: 11 residues.

This chain links TRBV28 with TRBJ1-2; a possible D gene is TRBD1 (5 bases). Trimming removed 7 bases at V and 4 bases at J, with 19 bases between. Germline CDR1 MDHEN, CDR2 SYDVKM. The CDR3 extends over 15 amino acids. CDR3 region: CASTLTGGMGYGYTF. CDR3 DNA sequence: TGTGCCAGCACCCTAACAGGCGGGATGGGCTATGGCTACACCTTC.

This clonotype was detected ten times or more. This chain uses TRBV7-2 with TRBJ1-6; 9 bases line up with TRBD1. The CDR3 is 15 amino acids. Germline CDR1 is SGHTA and CDR2 is FQGNSA. Trimming took 5 bases from V and 10 from J; bases not matched to a gene: 9. CDR3 residues: CASSPRTGGASPLHF. The DNA for the CDR3 is TGTGCCAGCAGCCCCAGAACAGGGGGCGCATCACCCCTCCACTTT.

The table lists this clonotype with many counts. The chain combines TRBV10-3 with TRBJ1-2, with no clear D. CDR1 is ENHRY and CDR2 is SYGVKD in the germline V gene. CDR3 length: 13 residues. V lost 5 bases and J lost 3, with 10 bases in between. This chain's CDR3 is CAISRGNDYGYTF. The CDR3 DNA reads as TGTGCCATCAGTCGCGGGAATGACTATGGCTACACCTTC.

The chain joins TRBV19 to TRBJ2-7; the D gene could be TRBD1 or TRBD2 (5 bases each). The CDR3 runs to 15 residues. Trimming pared 5 bases from V and 0 bases from J, leaving 14 bases between. Germline V CDR1 and CDR2: LNHDA, SQIVND (reference sequence). The CDR3 region has the DNA TGTGCCAGTAGTTCCGGGACCGTAAGCTCCTACGAGCAGTACTTC. It specifies CASSSGTVSSYEQYF. Based on the CDR3 plus reference TRBV19 and TRBJ2-7, the full variable domain is DGGITQSPKYLFRKEGQNVTLSCEQNLNHDAMYWYRQDPGQGLRLIYYSQIVNDFQKGDIAEGYSVSREKKESFPLTVTSAQKNPTAFYLCASSSGTVSSYEQYFGPGTRLTVT.

This clonotype was picked up many times. The chain employs TRBV7-3 and TRBJ2-7; 8 bases fit TRBD1. With 2 bases clipped from V and 4 bases from J, the junction kept 1 base outside the gene matches. Germline-derived CDR1 and CDR2 are SGHTA and FQGTGA. This CDR3 is 13 amino acids long. The CDR3 protein is CASSLYRGYEQYF. DNA of the CDR3: TGTGCCAGCAGCTTATACAGGGGGTACGAGCAGTACTTC.

As for this clonotype: Compared with germline, one end of the junction differs, possibly owing to a read error. This chain uses TRBV2 with TRBJ2-5; 9 bases are a match to TRBD2. Germline CDR1 SNHLY, CDR2 FYNNEI. The CDR3 totals 18 residues. The chain's CDR3 is CASSDSYGGGASRETRYF. CDR3 in DNA: TGTGCCAGCAGTGATAGCTACGGCGGGGGGGCTTCTCGGGAGACCCGGTACTTC. Using reference TRBV2 and TRBJ2-5 for the parts outside the CDR3, the full variable domain is EPEVTQTPSHQVTQMGQEVILRCVPISNHLYFYWYRQILGQKVEFLVSFYNNEISEKSEIFDDQFSVERPDGSNFTLKIRSTKLEDSAMYFCASSDSYGGGASRETRYFGPGTRLLVL.

About this clonotype: A much larger clone is a single base away; this may be a read error. V gene TRBV6-5 combines with J gene TRBJ1-1, with TRBD1 identical over 7 bases. CDR1 and CDR2 from the germline V gene are MNHEY and SVGAGI. The CDR3 extends over 13 amino acids. With V trimmed by 6 bases and J by 7 bases, 8 bases remained unmatched. The CDR3 is CASRRQGDIEAFF. CDR3 in DNA: TGTGCCAGCAGGCGACAGGGAGACATTGAAGCTTTCTTT.

V and J are TRBV10-3 and TRBJ2-2; 7 nucleotides line up with TRBD1. This CDR3 contains 14 residues. Germline V lookup: CDR1 ENHRY, CDR2 SYGVKD. V dropped 4 bases and J dropped 3; count of bases not matched to a gene: 2. The CDR3 DNA reads as TGTGCCATCAGTGGACAGGGTCACACCGGGGAGCTGTTTTTT. Translated, it gives CAISGQGHTGELFF.

Details on this clonotype: Being one base from a much bigger clone, this may be a read error. The genes are TRBV11-2 and TRBJ2-5; D remains ambiguous. Germline assignment: CDR1 SGHAT and CDR2 FQNNGV. Trimming left V 3 bases short and J 4 bases short, with 12 bases between. This CDR3 comprises 14 residues. CDR3 loop: CASSLPGVRETQYF. The CDR3 DNA reads TGTGCCAGCAGCTTGCCCGGAGTGAGAGAGACCCAGTACTTC.